The source of this T cell receptor (beta chain) is a study of T cell changes during pregnancy in multiple sclerosis. CDR3 size: 14 residues. The germline V gene has CDR1 SGHRS and CDR2 YFSETQ. The germline V and J ends were trimmed by 3 bases and 5 bases, with 11 bases remaining between them. Measured with immunoSEQ multiplex PCR; TCRdb has only the in-frame clones, and not every one. The sample lists some 120,000 clones; over 85% were seen once. The sequence was collected from a female donor with multiple sclerosis, enrolled in a pregnancy study. The input for sequencing was peripheral blood, taken before pregnancy. The genes are TRBV5-1 and TRBJ2-2; D is perhaps TRBD1 (5 bases). The CDR3 DNA is TGCGCCAGCAGCTACACAGGACAAACCGGGGAGCTGTTTTTT. Translated, it gives CASSYTGQTGELFF.